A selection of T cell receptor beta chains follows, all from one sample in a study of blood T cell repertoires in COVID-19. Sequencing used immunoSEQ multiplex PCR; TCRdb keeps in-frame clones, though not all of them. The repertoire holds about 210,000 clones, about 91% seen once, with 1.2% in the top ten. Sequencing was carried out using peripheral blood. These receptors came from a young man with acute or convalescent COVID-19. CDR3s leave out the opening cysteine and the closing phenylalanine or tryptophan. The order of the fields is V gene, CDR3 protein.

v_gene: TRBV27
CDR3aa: ASSIRRDRLTRQRGEQY

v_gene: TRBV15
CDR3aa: ATSRGQGHEQY

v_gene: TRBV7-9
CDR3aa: ASSPVYEQY

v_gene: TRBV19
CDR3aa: ASNRQGGIFSYNSPLH

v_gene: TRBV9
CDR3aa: ASSVDGTGYEQY

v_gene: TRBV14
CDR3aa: ASSQFRAGDHRGETQY

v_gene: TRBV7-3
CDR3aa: ASSQGAHRDTDTQY

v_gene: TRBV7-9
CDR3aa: ASSSRSGGAETQY

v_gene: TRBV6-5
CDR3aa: ASRADRGGSPLH

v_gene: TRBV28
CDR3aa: ASIGQGVYEQY

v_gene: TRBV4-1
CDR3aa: ASSRASGSPYEQY

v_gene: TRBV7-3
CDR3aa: ASSKSTDNEQF

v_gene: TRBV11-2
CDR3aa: ASSTRTIISGGIPGELF

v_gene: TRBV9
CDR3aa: ASSLAPAVDYGYT

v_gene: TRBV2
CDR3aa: ASRGPAGANQPQH

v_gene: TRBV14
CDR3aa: ASSQYQGNSGANVLT

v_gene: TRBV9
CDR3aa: ASSVEGLAVNEQF

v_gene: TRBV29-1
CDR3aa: SAGQSYEQY

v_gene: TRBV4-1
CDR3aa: ASSLDRGIYEQY

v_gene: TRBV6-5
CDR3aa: ASSYGRDTQY

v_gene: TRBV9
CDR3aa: ASSAGTSSGNTIY

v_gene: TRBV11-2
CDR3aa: ASSPQYTQY

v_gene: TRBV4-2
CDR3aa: ASSQEGTSGGAIVGNEQF

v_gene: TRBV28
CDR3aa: ASQDAGGRIGKLF

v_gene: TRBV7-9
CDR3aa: ASSRFRVGYGYT

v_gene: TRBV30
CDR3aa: AWSVSQGNSPLH

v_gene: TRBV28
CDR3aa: ASSFGGQPQH